The rows below give T cell receptor beta chains drawn from one sample of a study of T cell responses to AZD1222 COVID-19 vaccine. Assay: immunoSEQ multiplex PCR; the TCRdb copy retains only in-frame clones and omits some. The sample consists of 90,000 to 100,000 clones, roughly 90% of them appearing once. The sequences come from peripheral blood, collected 28 days after the second AZD1222 dose. The receptor set was obtained from an adult who received the AZD1222 COVID-19 vaccine. Each CDR3 is given with its conserved first and last residue. The D gene is left open where the match is weak. Clone size is not always given. Where it is, it says once, few, many or a class for expanded clones.

abundance	d_gene	v_gene	j_gene	CDR3nt	CDR3aa
-	-	TRBV19	TRBJ1-2	TGTGCCAGTAGCGGGGGGGATTCTAACTATGGCTACACCTTC	CASSGGDSNYGYTF
few	-	TRBV6-5	TRBJ1-3	TGTGCCAGCGGCCGTGGGAGCGATTTAGAAAACACCATATATTTT	CASGRGSDLENTIYF
few	-	TRBV21-1	TRBJ1-2	TGTGCCAGCAGCAGGGACAGTGGAAGGACGAGCCATACGTACACCTTC	CASSRDSGRTSHTYTF
-	-	TRBV5-6	TRBJ1-2	TGTGCCAGCAGCGGGGAAGGACCCGACGCCTATGGCTACACCTTC	CASSGEGPDAYGYTF
-	TRBD1	TRBV28	TRBJ2-7	TGTGCCAGCAGCCTGACCGGGACAGGGAGCTCCTACGAGCAGTACTTC	CASSLTGTGSSYEQYF
few	TRBD2	TRBV29-1	TRBJ2-7	TGCAGCGTTGGGACTAGCGGGAACGAGCAGTACTTC	CSVGTSGNEQYF
once	-	TRBV14	TRBJ1-2	TGTGCCAGCAGCCAAGAGGCCAGCTATGGCTACACCTTC	CASSQEASYGYTF
-	TRBD2	TRBV30	TRBJ2-1	TGTGCCTGGAGTGTAGGGACTAGCGGCGACAATGAGCAGTTCTTC	CAWSVGTSGDNEQFF
-	TRBD1	TRBV5-4	TRBJ2-5	TGTGCCAGCAGCCGGGACAGTCTAGGGGAGACCCAGTACTTC	CASSRDSLGETQYF
-	-	TRBV11-2	TRBJ2-5	TGTGCCAGCAGCCCGGGGACCCAAGAGACCCAGTACTTC	CASSPGTQETQYF
-	TRBD1	TRBV25-1	TRBJ2-2	TGTGCCAGCAGGCGGGACAGGGGGAACACCGGGGAGCTGTTTTTT	CASRRDRGNTGELFF
-	-	TRBV9	TRBJ1-5	TGTGCCAGCAGCGCCGACAGCGGTTATAGCAATCAGCCCCAGCATTTT	CASSADSGYSNQPQHF
-	-	TRBV5-8	TRBJ2-7	TGTGCCAGCAGCCAACGACTGAATAGCGGAACCTACGAGCAGTACTTC	CASSQRLNSGTYEQYF
-	-	TRBV2	TRBJ2-3	TGTGCCAGCGAGTCATCGGCAGATACGCAGTATTTT	CASESSADTQYF
medium-sized	-	TRBV30	TRBJ1-5	TGTGCCTGGAGACAGGGATACAATCAGCCCCAGCATTTT	CAWRQGYNQPQHF
-	-	TRBV5-6	TRBJ2-2	TGTGCCAGCAGCTATGAAATCACCGGGGAGCTGTTTTTT	CASSYEITGELFF
-	TRBD1	TRBV7-8	TRBJ2-2	TGTGCCAGCAGCTTAGACAGGGGAAGAGCCGGGGAGCTGTTTTTT	CASSLDRGRAGELFF
-	-	TRBV5-4	TRBJ1-1	TGTGCCAGCAGCTTTAGGACGGGCGGGAACACTGAAGCTTTCTTT	CASSFRTGGNTEAFF
once	-	TRBV10-1	TRBJ2-7	TGCGCCAGCAGTGAGTCGGGGAGAACCTACGAGCAGTACTTC	CASSESGRTYEQYF
-	-	TRBV11-3	TRBJ2-1	TGTGCCAGTGGTCGAGACAATGAGCAGTTCTTC	CASGRDNEQFF
-	-	TRBV30	TRBJ1-5	TGTGCCTGGAGGAGAAGCAATCAGCCCCAGCATTTT	CAWRRSNQPQHF
once	-	TRBV7-2	TRBJ2-3	TGTGCCAGCAGCTTAGCGCGGGGTCTAGCCGCCACAGATACGCAGTATTTT	CASSLARGLAATDTQYF
-	-	TRBV6-5	TRBJ1-5	TGTGCCAGCAGTTCCCAGGGCGGCAATCAGCCCCAGCATTTT	CASSSQGGNQPQHF
-	-	TRBV6-1	TRBJ1-3	TGTGCCAGCAGTGAATTTCCCTGGCCCCCAGGATCCTCTGGAAACACCATATATTTT	CASSEFPWPPGSSGNTIYF
-	-	TRBV2	TRBJ2-3	TGTGCCAGCAGTGAAGAGGGGACTAGCACAGATACGCAGTATTTT	CASSEEGTSTDTQYF
-	-	TRBV6-5	TRBJ2-5	TGTGCCAGCAGGCTGCAGGTGCAAGAGACCCAGTACTTC	CASRLQVQETQYF
-	-	TRBV20-1	TRBJ2-7	TGCAGTGCTCTAGCTTTCGAGCAGTACTTC	CSALAFEQYF
-	-	TRBV19	TRBJ1-1	TGTGCCAGTAGTATTCCCTCAAAGCCGCACACTGAAGCTTTCTTT	CASSIPSKPHTEAFF
-	TRBD2	TRBV11-2	TRBJ2-7	TGTGCCAGCAGCTTAGACGGGACTAGCGGTTCGAAGCAGTACTTC	CASSLDGTSGSKQYF
-	-	TRBV10-1	TRBJ2-1	TGCGCCAGCAGTGCCGGGACGAGGTACAATGAGCAGTTCTTC	CASSAGTRYNEQFF
-	TRBD1	TRBV30	TRBJ1-3	TGTGCCTGGAGGGATACAGGGGCGGGAAACACCATATATTTT	CAWRDTGAGNTIYF
-	-	TRBV6-5	TRBJ1-1	TGTGCCAGCTACCGGGGGGGGAACACTGAAGCTTTCTTT	CASYRGGNTEAFF
once	-	TRBV7-3	TRBJ1-1	TGTGCCAGCAGCTTAAGGGTGTTTGACACTGAAGCTTTCTTT	CASSLRVFDTEAFF
once	-	TRBV9	TRBJ1-2	TGTGCCAGCAGCGTAGACCCGGGTTTCGATGGCTACACCTTC	CASSVDPGFDGYTF
few	TRBD1	TRBV9	TRBJ1-2	TGTGCCAGCAGCGTAGCCGAGACAGGGGAAATTAACTATGGCTACACCTTC	CASSVAETGEINYGYTF
-	-	TRBV18	TRBJ2-5	TGTGCCAGCTCACCACCTCCTCGGTCAGGGGCGCGGGAGACCCAGTACTTC	CASSPPPRSGARETQYF
-	TRBD2	TRBV7-9	TRBJ2-3	TGTGCCAGCAGCTCCTCTAGCGGATACGGAGATACGCAGTATTTT	CASSSSSGYGDTQYF
-	TRBD1	TRBV30	TRBJ2-1	TGTGCCTACAACAGGGGCGGCTACAATGAGCAGTTCTTC	CAYNRGGYNEQFF
-	TRBD2	TRBV6-1	TRBJ2-1	TGTGCCAGCAGTGAAACCCCATTGCCGTCACTAGCGGGAGATAGGAATGAGCAGTTCTTC	CASSETPLPSLAGDRNEQFF
-	TRBD1	TRBV12-3/TRBV12-4	TRBJ1-2	TGTGCCAGCAGTAAGACAGGGATCTATGGCTACACCTTC	CASSKTGIYGYTF
once	TRBD1	TRBV7-8	TRBJ1-4	TGTGCCAGCAGCATGGTTTTAGGGGGGACAGCGCAAAAAGCAACTAATGAAAAACTGTTTTTT	CASSMVLGGTAQKATNEKLFF
-	TRBD1	TRBV4-1	TRBJ1-2	TGCGCCAGCAGCCACCCGGACAGGGAGGACCATGGCTACACCTTC	CASSHPDREDHGYTF